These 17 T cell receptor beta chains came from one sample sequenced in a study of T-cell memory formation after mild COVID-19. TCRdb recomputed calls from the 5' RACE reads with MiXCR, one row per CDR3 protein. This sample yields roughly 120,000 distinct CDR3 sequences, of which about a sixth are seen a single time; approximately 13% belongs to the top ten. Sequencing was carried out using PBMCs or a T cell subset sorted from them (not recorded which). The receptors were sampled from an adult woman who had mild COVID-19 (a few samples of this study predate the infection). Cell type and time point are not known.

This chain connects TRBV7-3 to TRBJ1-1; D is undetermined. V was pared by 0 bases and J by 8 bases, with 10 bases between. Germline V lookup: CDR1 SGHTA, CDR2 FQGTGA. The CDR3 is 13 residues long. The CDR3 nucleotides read TGTGCCAGCAGCTTAACCAAGGAGAGAGAAGCTTTCTTT. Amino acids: CASSLTKEREAFF.

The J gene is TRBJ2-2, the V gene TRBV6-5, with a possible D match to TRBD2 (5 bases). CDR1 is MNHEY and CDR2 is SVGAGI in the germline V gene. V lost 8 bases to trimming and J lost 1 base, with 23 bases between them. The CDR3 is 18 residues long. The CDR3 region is CASARSRAATRNTGELFF. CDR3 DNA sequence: TGTGCCAGCGCCCGTTCCCGAGCGGCTACCCGGAACACCGGGGAGCTGTTTTTT.

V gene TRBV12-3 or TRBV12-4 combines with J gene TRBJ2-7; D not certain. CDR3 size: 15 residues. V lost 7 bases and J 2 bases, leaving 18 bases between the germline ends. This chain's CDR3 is CASTPEYPRTYEQYF. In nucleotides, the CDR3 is TGTGCCAGCACCCCTGAATACCCACGTACCTACGAGCAGTACTTC.

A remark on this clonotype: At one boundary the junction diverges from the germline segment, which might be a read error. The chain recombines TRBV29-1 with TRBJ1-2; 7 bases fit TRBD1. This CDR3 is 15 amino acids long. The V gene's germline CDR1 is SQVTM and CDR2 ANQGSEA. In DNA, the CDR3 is TGCAGTGTTGAAGGTGCGGCAGGGGGTTGGAGTGGCTACACCTTC. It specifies CSVEGAAGGWSGYTF.

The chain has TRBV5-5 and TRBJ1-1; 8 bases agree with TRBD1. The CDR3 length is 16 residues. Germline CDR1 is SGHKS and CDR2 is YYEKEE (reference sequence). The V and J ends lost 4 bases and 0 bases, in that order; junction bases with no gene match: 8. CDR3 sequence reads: CASSTLPQGVNTEAFF. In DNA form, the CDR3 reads TGTGCCAGCAGCACACTCCCACAGGGGGTGAACACTGAAGCTTTCTTT.

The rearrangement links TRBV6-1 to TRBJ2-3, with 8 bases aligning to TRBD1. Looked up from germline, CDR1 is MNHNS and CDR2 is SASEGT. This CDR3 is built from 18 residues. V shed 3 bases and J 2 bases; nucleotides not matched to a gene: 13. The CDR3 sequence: CASSDGRAGTGPTDTQYF. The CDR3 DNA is TGTGCCAGCAGTGACGGGCGCGCCGGGACAGGTCCCACAGATACGCAGTATTTT.

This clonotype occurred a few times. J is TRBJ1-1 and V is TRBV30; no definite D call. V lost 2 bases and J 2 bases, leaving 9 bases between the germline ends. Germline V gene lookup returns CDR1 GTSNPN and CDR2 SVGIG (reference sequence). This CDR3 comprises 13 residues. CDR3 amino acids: CAWSSDSNTEAFF. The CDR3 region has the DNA TGTGCCTGGAGTTCCGACTCAAACACTGAAGCTTTCTTT. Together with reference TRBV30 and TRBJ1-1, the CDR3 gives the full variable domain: SQTIHQWPATLVQPVGSPLSLECTVEGTSNPNLYWYRQAAGRGLQLLFYSVGIGQISSEVPQNLSASRPQDRQFILSSKKLLLSDSGFYLCAWSSDSNTEAFFGQGTRLTVV.

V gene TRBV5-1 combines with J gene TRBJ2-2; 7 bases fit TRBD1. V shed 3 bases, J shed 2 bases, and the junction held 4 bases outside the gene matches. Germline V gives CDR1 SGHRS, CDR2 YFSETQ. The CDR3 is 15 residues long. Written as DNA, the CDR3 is TGCGCCAGCAGCTCGGGACAGTTTAACACCGGGGAGCTGTTTTTT. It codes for CASSSGQFNTGELFF.

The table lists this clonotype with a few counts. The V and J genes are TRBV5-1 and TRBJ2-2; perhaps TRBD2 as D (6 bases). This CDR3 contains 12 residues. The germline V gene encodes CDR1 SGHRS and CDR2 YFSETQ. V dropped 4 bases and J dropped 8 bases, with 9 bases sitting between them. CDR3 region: CASSGGTGELFF. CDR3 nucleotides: TGCGCCAGCAGCGGGGGGACTGGGGAGCTGTTTTTT.

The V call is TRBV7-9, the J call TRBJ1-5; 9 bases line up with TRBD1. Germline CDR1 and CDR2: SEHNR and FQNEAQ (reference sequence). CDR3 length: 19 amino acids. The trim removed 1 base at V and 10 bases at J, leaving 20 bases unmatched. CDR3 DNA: TGTGCCAGCAGCTTAGAGATTGGGTGGGACAGGGACTTCGGAAGACCCCAGCATTTT. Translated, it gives CASSLEIGWDRDFGRPQHF.

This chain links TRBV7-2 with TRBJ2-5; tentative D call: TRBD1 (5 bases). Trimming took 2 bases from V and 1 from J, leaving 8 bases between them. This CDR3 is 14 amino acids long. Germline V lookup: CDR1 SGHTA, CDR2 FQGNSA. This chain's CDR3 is CASSLRTRQETQYF. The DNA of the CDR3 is TGTGCCAGCAGCTTACGGACACGCCAAGAGACCCAGTACTTC.

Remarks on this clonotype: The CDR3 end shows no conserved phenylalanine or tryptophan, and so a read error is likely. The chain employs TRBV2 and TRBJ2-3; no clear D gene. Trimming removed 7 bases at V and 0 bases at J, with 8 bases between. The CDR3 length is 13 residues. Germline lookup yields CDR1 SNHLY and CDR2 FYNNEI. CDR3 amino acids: CASTGRSTDTQYL. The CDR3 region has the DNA TGTGCCAGCACAGGACGTAGCACAGATACGCAGTATCTT.

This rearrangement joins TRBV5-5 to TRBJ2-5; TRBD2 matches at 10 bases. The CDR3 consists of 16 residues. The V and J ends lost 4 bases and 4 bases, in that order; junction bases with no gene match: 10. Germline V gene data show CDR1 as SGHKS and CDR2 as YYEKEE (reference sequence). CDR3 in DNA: TGTGCCAGCAGCCTCATGGGGGGACTAGCGACAGAGACCCAGTACTTC. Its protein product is CASSLMGGLATETQYF.

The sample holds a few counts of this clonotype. The CDR3 sequence: CSVVVNTGELFF. Written as DNA, the CDR3 is TGCAGCGTTGTTGTGAACACCGGGGAGCTGTTTTTT. The chain joins TRBV29-1 to TRBJ2-2; D not resolved. V dropped 4 bases and J dropped 1 base, with 4 bases sitting between them. Per the germline V gene, CDR1 is SQVTM and CDR2 is ANQGSEA. CDR3 length: 12 residues.

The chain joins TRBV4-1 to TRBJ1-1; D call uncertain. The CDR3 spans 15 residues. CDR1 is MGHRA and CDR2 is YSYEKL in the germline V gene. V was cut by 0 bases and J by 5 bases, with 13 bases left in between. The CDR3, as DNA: TGCGCCAGCAGCCAAGATAGGGCAGGCGCTACTGAAGCTTTCTTT. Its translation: CASSQDRAGATEAFF.

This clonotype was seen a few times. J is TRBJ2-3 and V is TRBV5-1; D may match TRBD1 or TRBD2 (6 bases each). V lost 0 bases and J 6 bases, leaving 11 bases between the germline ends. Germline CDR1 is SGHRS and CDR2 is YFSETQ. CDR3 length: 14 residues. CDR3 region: CASSLGQAGDTQYF. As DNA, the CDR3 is TGCGCCAGCAGCTTGGGACAGGCGGGGGATACGCAGTATTTT.

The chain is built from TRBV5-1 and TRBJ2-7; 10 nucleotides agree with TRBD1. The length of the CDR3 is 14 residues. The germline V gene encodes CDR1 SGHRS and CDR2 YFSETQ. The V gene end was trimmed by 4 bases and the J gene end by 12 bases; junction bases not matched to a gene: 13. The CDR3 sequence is CASSPSGQGPIWYF. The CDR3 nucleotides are TGCGCCAGCAGCCCCTCGGGACAGGGGCCAATCTGGTACTTC. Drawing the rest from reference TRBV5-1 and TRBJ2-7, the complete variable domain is KAGVTQTPRYLIKTRGQQVTLSCSPISGHRSVSWYQQTPGQGLQFLFEYFSETQRNKGNFPGRFSGRQFSNSRSEMNVSTLELGDSALYLCASSPSGQGPIWYFGPGTRLTVT.